This T cell receptor beta chain came from a study of T-cell reconstitution after alpha-beta-depleted transplantation in children. As it was prepared, the TCRbeta library received unique molecular identifiers. TCRdb ran MiXCR on the PCR reads and lists one entry per CDR3 protein. Of about 980,000 distinct CDR3 sequences in the sample, about 29% were seen once. Regarding the study as a whole: The authors attributed T-cell counts and diversity one year after transplant mostly to newly produced T cells. Reportedly, alpha-beta T cells present about two months post-transplant originated from several hundred expanded clones of graft origin. Diversity of TCRbeta at day 60 was high in some patients, arising from surviving recipient T cells and thymic progenitors.

V was clipped by 1 base and J by 0 bases, with 21 bases between them. The CDR3 is 19 residues long. Germline lookup yields CDR1 SGHAT and CDR2 FQDESV (reference sequence). Regarding this clonotype: The antigen is unknown.

This sequence originates from a boy younger than two who had a stem cell transplant for SCID, so the T cells may come from the graft donor. The genes are TRBV11-1 and TRBJ1-1; D gene uncertain. Source: PBMCs, mostly from graft donor cells, taken 360 days after TCRalphabeta/CD19-depleted stem cell transplant. Written as DNA, the CDR3 is TGTGCCAGCAGCTTAGATTTTTGGGGAGTCCCCCCCTTGAACACTGAAGCTTTCTTT. Amino acids: CASSLDFWGVPPLNTEAFF.